The following is a TCR beta chain sequence with its context. The antigen remains undetermined. Repertoires were generated with immunoSEQ multiplex PCR, while TCRdb's copy carries only in-frame clones and drops some. The top ten hold 0.2% to 0.3% of the sample, which has roughly 30,000 clones, over 80% seen once. Cells defined as naive were viable CD3+CD4+ or CD3+CD8+ and CCR7+CD45RA+CD45RO-CD95-CD27+CD28+. The CDR3 runs 14 residues. CDR1 is MNHNY and CDR2 is SVGAGI in the germline V gene (reference sequence). The V gene end was trimmed by 4 bases and the J gene end by 4 bases; junction bases not matched to a gene: 2. These data originate in a study of T cells after posttransplantation cyclophosphamide. The study, taken as a whole, reports: TRB overlap between skin or GI tissue T cells and blood was limited. Later blood repertoires were often dominated by clones from the donor CD8+ memory compartment. Recipient CMV seropositivity and CMV reactivation strongly tracked TRB clonality.

This chain joins TRBV6-6 and TRBJ2-3; TRBD2 matches at 10 bases. Specimen: naive CD4+ T cells sorted from PBMCs. This clonotype was obtained from a woman in her fifties or sixties in good health, CMV-negative, and a related stem cell transplant donor. In DNA, the CDR3 is TGTGCCAGCAGTTCTGGACTAGCGGCAGATACGCAGTATTTT. Its translation: CASSSGLAADTQYF.